These T cell receptor beta chains were read from a single sample in a study of T cell responses to AZD1222 COVID-19 vaccine. The protocol was immunoSEQ multiplex PCR, while the TCRdb copy is restricted to in-frame clones and leaves out a portion. The top ten clones hold about 8% of a sample with about 68,000 clones, around nine tenths of them seen once. Sequencing was performed on peripheral blood, taken on day 0 of AZD1222 vaccination. The receptors originated from an adult in good health. CDR3s include the opening cysteine and the closing phenylalanine or tryptophan. A D gene is named only where the DNA matches it firmly. Clone size is given for some rows only: seen once, a few or many times, or a class if the clone is expanded.

>TRBJ2-2|TRBV4-1|TRBD2|-
TGCGCCAGCAGCCGCCAGACTGGACTAGCGAGCGCCACCGGGGAGCTGTTTTTT
CASSRQTGLASATGELFF
>TRBJ2-5|TRBV11-1|-|-
TGTGCCAGCAGCTCGACTAATTTACAAGAGACCCAGTACTTC
CASSSTNLQETQYF
>TRBJ2-3|TRBV11-3|-|-
TGTGCCAGCAGCTTTGGGCGGAGCACAGATACGCAGTATTTT
CASSFGRSTDTQYF
>TRBJ2-2|TRBV9|-|-
TGTGCCAGCAGCGTACCGGGGGACTCCTACACCGGGGAGCTGTTTTTT
CASSVPGDSYTGELFF
>TRBJ1-6|TRBV10-3|-|-
TGTGCCATCAGGGAGGAGAGCTCCTATAATTCACCCCTCCACTTT
CAIREESSYNSPLHF
>TRBJ2-5|TRBV5-1|-|-
TGCGCCAGCAGCCCAAGAGACTCTATACAAGAGACCCAGTACTTC
CASSPRDSIQETQYF
>TRBJ1-5|TRBV19|-|-
TGTGCCAGTAGTATAGGCTCCAGTAATCAGCCCCAGCATTTT
CASSIGSSNQPQHF
>TRBJ1-3|TRBV5-1|TRBD1|-
TGCGCCAGCAGCCGGGACAGAACCTCTGGAAACACCATATATTTT
CASSRDRTSGNTIYF
>TRBJ1-1|TRBV7-9|TRBD1|-
TGTGCCAGCAGCCTCGGACAGGGCACTGAAGCTTTCTTT
CASSLGQGTEAFF
>TRBJ1-5|TRBV4-1|-|-
TGCGCCAGCAGCCAAGAAAGGTTACTCGTAAATCAGCCCCAGCATTTT
CASSQERLLVNQPQHF
>TRBJ2-2|TRBV24-1|TRBD2|-
TGTGCCACCAGTGGGGGGCGGGAGGGCCTGCCCGGGGAGCTGTTTTTT
CATSGGREGLPGELFF
>TRBJ2-3|TRBV27|-|-
TGTGCCAGCAGTTTCCGGGGAAACACAGATACGCAGTATTTT
CASSFRGNTDTQYF
>TRBJ2-5|TRBV18|-|-
TGTGCCAGCTCACCAGAGGGACTTAGGACAAAGACCCAGTACTTC
CASSPEGLRTKTQYF
>TRBJ1-2|TRBV7-9|-|-
TGTGCCAGCAGTAGGGATAACTATGGCTACACCTTC
CASSRDNYGYTF
>TRBJ2-1|TRBV25-1|TRBD2|-
TGTGCCAGCAGTGAATTGCGGGAGGGTTACAATGAGCAGTTCTTC
CASSELREGYNEQFF
>TRBJ2-1|TRBV5-1|TRBD1|-
TGCGCCAGCAGCGTCACAGGGGCACCGGTCAATGAGCAGTTCTTC
CASSVTGAPVNEQFF
>TRBJ1-1|TRBV27|-|-
TGTGCCAGTTTAAGGGGAACTGAAGCTTTCTTT
CASLRGTEAFF
>TRBJ2-3|TRBV11-2|-|-
TGTGCCAGCAGCTCAGCAGATACGCAGTATTTT
CASSSADTQYF
>TRBJ2-5|TRBV7-9|TRBD1|-
TGTGCCAGCAGCTATGGACAGGGTGGATCGGAAGAGACCCAGTACTTC
CASSYGQGGSEETQYF
>TRBJ2-3|TRBV2|TRBD2|-
TGTGCCAGCAGGGAGACTAGCGGGAGTCGGGGTAACACAGATACGCAGTATTTT
CASRETSGSRGNTDTQYF
>TRBJ1-5|TRBV5-1|-|-
TGCGCCAGCAGCTTGGGACCTAATCAGCCCCAGCATTTT
CASSLGPNQPQHF
>TRBJ2-7|TRBV19|TRBD2|-
TGTGCCAGTAGTTTCAGTGGGGGGACTACCTACGAGCAGTACTTC
CASSFSGGTTYEQYF
>TRBJ2-4|TRBV3-1/TRBV3-2|-|-
TGTGCCAGCAGCCAAGGGCAAACGTGGCTAGCCAAAAACATTCAGTACTTC
CASSQGQTWLAKNIQYF
>TRBJ1-4|TRBV6-5|-|-
TGTGCCAGCAGACCGGAACTCGCTAATGAAAAACTGTTTTTT
CASRPELANEKLFF
>TRBJ2-7|TRBV13|-|-
TGTGCCAGCAGCCCCCGGGCTAGCGACTACGAGCAGTACTTC
CASSPRASDYEQYF
>TRBJ2-7|TRBV4-1|-|-
TGCGCCAGCAGCCAAGGACTAGACTGGTCCTACGAGCAGTACTTC
CASSQGLDWSYEQYF
>TRBJ2-3|TRBV11-2|-|-
TGTGCCAGCAGCTTAGTTCCGGATACGCAGTATTTT
CASSLVPDTQYF
>TRBJ1-3|TRBV11-2|TRBD1|-
TGTGCCAGCAGCCCTCGACAGGGGCGCTCTGGAAACACCATATATTTT
CASSPRQGRSGNTIYF
>TRBJ1-4|TRBV4-1|-|-
TGCGCCAGCAGCCCAAACCCCTCAACTAATGAAAAACTGTTTTTT
CASSPNPSTNEKLFF
>TRBJ2-7|TRBV7-7|TRBD1|-
TGTGCTAGCAGCTTAATTGTTATTGGGACAGTAACCTACGAGCAGTACTTC
CASSLIVIGTVTYEQYF
>TRBJ2-1|TRBV19|-|-
TGTGCCAGTGGGCGGGCAGGGACCAATGAGCAGTTCTTC
CASGRAGTNEQFF
>TRBJ2-3|TRBV7-9|-|once
TGTGCCAGCAGCTTCGGGCGCTGGCGGGTGCCGACAGATACGCAGTATTTT
CASSFGRWRVPTDTQYF
>TRBJ2-2|TRBV11-2|-|-
TGTGCCAGCAGCTTAGCCGGGGAGCTGTTTTTT
CASSLAGELFF
>TRBJ1-5|TRBV10-2|TRBD1|-
TGCGCCAGCAGTGAGATCCCAGGGGGGAGGAGCAATCAGCCCCAGCATTTT
CASSEIPGGRSNQPQHF
>TRBJ1-2|TRBV10-2|-|-
TGCGCCAGCAGTGAGTCCCCGACTGCCGGTGGCTACACCTTC
CASSESPTAGGYTF
>TRBJ1-2|TRBV10-1|-|once
TGCGCCAGCAGTGAATCCGTGGAGGGGAACGGCTACACCTTC
CASSESVEGNGYTF
>TRBJ1-1|TRBV15|-|-
TGTGCCACCAGCAGGAAGAGGGTCGGGGGGCGGAACACTGAAGCTTTCTTT
CATSRKRVGGRNTEAFF
>TRBJ2-7|TRBV10-2|-|-
TGCGCCAGCAGTGAATACAGGGATGGCGAGCAGTACTTC
CASSEYRDGEQYF
>TRBJ2-3|TRBV24-1|TRBD2|-
TGTGCCACCAGTGATTTAGAGCGGGGCCTAAAGACAGATACGCAGTATTTT
CATSDLERGLKTDTQYF
>TRBJ2-5|TRBV5-1|TRBD2|-
TGCGCCAGCACGAGGGGACTAGCGGGGGAGGACGAGACCCAGTACTTC
CASTRGLAGEDETQYF
>TRBJ2-3|TRBV19|TRBD2|-
TGTGCCAGTAGCCCCGGGACTAGGGGTTCAGATACGCAGTATTTT
CASSPGTRGSDTQYF
>TRBJ2-4|TRBV6-5|-|-
TGTGCCAGCACCGAGGGGGGAACCAAAAACATTCAGTACTTC
CASTEGGTKNIQYF
>TRBJ1-4|TRBV18|-|-
TGTGCCAGCTCAGCCCAGGGAGGTGAAAAACTGTTTTTT
CASSAQGGEKLFF
>TRBJ2-1|TRBV4-3|TRBD2|-
TGCGCCAGCAGCCAAGGACTAGCGGGAGTGAATGAGCAGTTCTTC
CASSQGLAGVNEQFF
>TRBJ2-3|TRBV18|-|-
TGTGCCAGCTCACCCGACCCCACAGATACGCAGTATTTT
CASSPDPTDTQYF
>TRBJ1-6|TRBV3-1/TRBV3-2|-|-
TGTGCCAGCAGCCGGGGACGGGGGGGTTCGTCACCCCTCCACTTT
CASSRGRGGSSPLHF
>TRBJ1-6|TRBV6-5|-|-
TGTGCCAGCACCTTGGACGGAAATTCACCCCTCCACTTT
CASTLDGNSPLHF
>TRBJ2-2|TRBV27|-|-
TGTGCCAGCAGCAGGGGGAACACCGGGGAGCTGTTTTTT
CASSRGNTGELFF
>TRBJ2-1|TRBV5-1|TRBD2|-
TGCGCCAGCAGCTTACCGGGACTAGCGGATTACAATGAGCAGTTCTTC
CASSLPGLADYNEQFF
>TRBJ2-3|TRBV10-1|-|-
TGCGCCAGTAGCTTAGGGGAAGATACGCAGTATTTT
CASSLGEDTQYF
>TRBJ1-1|TRBV5-1|TRBD1|-
TGCGCCAGCAGCCCACCTACCGGGACAGAGAACACTGAAGCTTTCTTT
CASSPPTGTENTEAFF